Below, 2 T cell receptor beta chains from the same sample are listed, as sequenced in a study of CD8 T cells in Susac syndrome. Reverse transcription of about 0.45 to 1 ug RNA was carried out with random hexamers. TCRdb redid the calling of the immunoSEQ multiplex PCR reads with MiXCR, one entry per CDR3 protein. The table shows about 140,000 distinct CDR3 sequences, with approximately 95% occurring only once. What was sequenced was CD8+ T cells from PBMCs. These receptors were collected from a human donor in good health.

The chain links TRBV4-2 to TRBJ1-4; D remains ambiguous. V lost 10 bases and J 8 bases, leaving 17 bases between the germline ends. The CDR3 length is 13 residues. Germline CDR1 is LGHNA and CDR2 is YNFKEQ. This CDR3 reads CATRPPDGEKLFF. CDR3 coding DNA: TGTGCCACCCGGCCCCCGGACGGCGAAAAACTGTTTTTT.

V usage is TRBV29-1 and J usage is TRBJ1-2; D uncertain. Per the germline V gene, CDR1 is SQVTM and CDR2 is ANQGSEA. V was trimmed by 4 bases and J by 4 bases, leaving 4 bases between them. CDR3 size: 10 residues. The DNA of the CDR3 is TGCAGCGTTGTGGGCTATGGCTACACCTTC. This encodes CSVVGYGYTF. Filled out from reference TRBV29-1 and TRBJ1-2, the complete variable domain reads SAVISQKPSRDICQRGTSLTIQCQVDSQVTMMFWYRQQPGQSLTLIATANQGSEATYESGFVIDKFPISRPNLTFSTLTVSNMSPEDSSIYLCSVVGYGYTFGSGTRLTVV.